This T cell receptor beta chain was captured by sequencing in a study of cytomegalovirus exposure and HLA in healthy donors. Study-wide results and caveats: Most subjects had HLA-A and HLA-B alleles reportedly predicted accurately by TCR beta sequences. Later work found that TCR association rates differed between HLA loci; DRB1 had the most and HLA-C the fewest. A later analysis linked 15,000 to 20,000 TCR beta sequences to HLA alleles at 0.05 false discovery rate.

Likely unrecorded immune exposures existed in these nominally healthy donors. The V gene's germline CDR1 is MNHEY and CDR2 SVGAGI. Between the trimmed V and J ends, which lost 11 bases and 4 bases, there was a span of 17 bases. The CDR3 covers 14 residues. The PCR made use of 60 Vbeta and 13 Jbeta primers. Sequencing used immunoSEQ multiplex PCR; TCRdb keeps in-frame clones, though not all of them. The table lists approximately 220,000 clones, approximately 82% of them singletons. As concerns this clone: Antigen specificity is unknown.

The chain links TRBV6-5 to TRBJ1-4, with no clear D. The receptor comes from a young man in good health and CMV-seronegative. Input material: PBMCs. CDR3 coding DNA: TGTGCCGTCGGAGCGGAGCCATATAATGAAAAACTGTTTTTT. This translates into CAVGAEPYNEKLFF.